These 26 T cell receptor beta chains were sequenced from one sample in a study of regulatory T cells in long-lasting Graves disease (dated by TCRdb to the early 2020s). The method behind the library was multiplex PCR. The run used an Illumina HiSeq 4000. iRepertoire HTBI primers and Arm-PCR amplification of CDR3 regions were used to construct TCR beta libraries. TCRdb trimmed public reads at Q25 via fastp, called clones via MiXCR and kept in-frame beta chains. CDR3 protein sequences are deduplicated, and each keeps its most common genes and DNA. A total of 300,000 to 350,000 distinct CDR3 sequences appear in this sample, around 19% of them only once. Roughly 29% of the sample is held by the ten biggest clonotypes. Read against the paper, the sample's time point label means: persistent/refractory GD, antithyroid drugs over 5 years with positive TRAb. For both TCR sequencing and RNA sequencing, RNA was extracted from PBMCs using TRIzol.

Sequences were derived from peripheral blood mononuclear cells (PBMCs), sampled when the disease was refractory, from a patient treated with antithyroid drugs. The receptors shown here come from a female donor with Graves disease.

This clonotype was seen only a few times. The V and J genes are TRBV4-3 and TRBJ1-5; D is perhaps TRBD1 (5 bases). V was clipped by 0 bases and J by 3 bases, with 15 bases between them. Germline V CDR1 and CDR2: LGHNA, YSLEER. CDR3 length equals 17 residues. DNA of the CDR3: TGCGCCAGCAGCCAAGAGTGGGGCAGGAGGAACAATCAGCCCCAGCATTTT. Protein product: CASSQEWGRRNNQPQHF.

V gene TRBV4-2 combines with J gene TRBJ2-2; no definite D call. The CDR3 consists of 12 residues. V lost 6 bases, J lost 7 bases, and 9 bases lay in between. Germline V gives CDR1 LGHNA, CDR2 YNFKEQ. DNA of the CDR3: TGTGCCAGCAGACGCGTCGACGGGGAGCTGTTTTTT. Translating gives CASRRVDGELFF.

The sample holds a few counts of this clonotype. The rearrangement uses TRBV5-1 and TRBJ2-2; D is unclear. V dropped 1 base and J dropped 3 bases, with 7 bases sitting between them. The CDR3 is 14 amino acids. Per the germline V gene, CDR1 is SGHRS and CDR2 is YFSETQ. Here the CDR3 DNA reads TGCGCCAGCAGCTTGACCCTGGACACCGGGGAGCTGTTTTTT. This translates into CASSLTLDTGELFF.

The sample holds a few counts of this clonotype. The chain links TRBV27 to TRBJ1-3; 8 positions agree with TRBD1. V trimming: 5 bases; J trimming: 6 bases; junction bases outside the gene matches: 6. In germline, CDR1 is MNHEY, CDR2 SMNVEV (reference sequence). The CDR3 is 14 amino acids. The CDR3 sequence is CASSPGQVLNTIYF. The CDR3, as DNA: TGTGCCAGCAGTCCGGGACAGGTGTTAAACACCATATATTTT.

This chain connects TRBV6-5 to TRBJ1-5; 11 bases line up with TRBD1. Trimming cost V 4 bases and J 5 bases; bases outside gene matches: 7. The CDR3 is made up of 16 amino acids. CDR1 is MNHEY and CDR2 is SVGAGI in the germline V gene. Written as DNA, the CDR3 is TGTGCCAGCAGTTTTTCCGGGACAGGGGGTTATCAGCCCCAGCATTTT. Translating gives CASSFSGTGGYQPQHF.

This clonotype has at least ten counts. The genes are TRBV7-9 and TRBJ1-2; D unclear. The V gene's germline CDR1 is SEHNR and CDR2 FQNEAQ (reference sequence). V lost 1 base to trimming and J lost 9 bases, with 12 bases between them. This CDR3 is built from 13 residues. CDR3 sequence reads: CASSLVAGRRYTF. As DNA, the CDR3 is TGTGCCAGCAGCTTAGTTGCCGGGAGGCGCTACACCTTC.

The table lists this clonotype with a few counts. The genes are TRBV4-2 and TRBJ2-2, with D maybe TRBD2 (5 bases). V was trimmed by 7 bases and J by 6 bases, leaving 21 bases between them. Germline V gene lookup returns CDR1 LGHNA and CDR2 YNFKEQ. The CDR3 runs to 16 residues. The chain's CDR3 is CASTSLEASPPGELFF. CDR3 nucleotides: TGTGCCAGCACCTCCCTGGAGGCTAGCCCCCCCGGGGAGCTGTTTTTT.

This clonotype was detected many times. Written as DNA, the CDR3 is TGTGCCAACCAGAAGGGGGAGACGGGGGAGCAGTACTTC. Protein product: CANQKGETGEQYF. This rearrangement joins TRBV28 to TRBJ2-7; D is possibly TRBD1 (6 bases). The V gene's germline CDR1 is MDHEN and CDR2 SYDVKM. V shed 10 bases and J shed 7 bases, with 20 bases lying between them. The CDR3 is 13 amino acids.

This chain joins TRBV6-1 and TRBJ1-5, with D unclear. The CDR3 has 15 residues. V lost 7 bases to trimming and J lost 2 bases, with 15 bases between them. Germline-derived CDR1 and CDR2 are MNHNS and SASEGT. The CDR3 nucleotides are TGTGCCAGCACCCCTTCGGTTGGGGGCAATCAGCCCCAGCATTTT. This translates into CASTPSVGGNQPQHF.

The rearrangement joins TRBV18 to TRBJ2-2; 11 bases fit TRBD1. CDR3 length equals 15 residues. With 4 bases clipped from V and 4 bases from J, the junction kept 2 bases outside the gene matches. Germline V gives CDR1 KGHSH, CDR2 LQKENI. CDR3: CASSRDRGITGELFF. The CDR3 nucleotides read TGTGCCAGCTCACGGGACAGGGGGATCACCGGGGAGCTGTTTTTT.

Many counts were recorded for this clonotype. CDR3 residues: CASSWGGRGYTF. CDR3 coding DNA: TGTGCCAGCAGCTGGGGGGGACGAGGCTACACCTTC. V usage is TRBV28 and J usage is TRBJ1-2; maybe TRBD1 (5 bases). V lost 6 bases to trimming and J lost 8 bases, with 13 bases between them. The CDR3 is made up of 12 amino acids. Germline V gives CDR1 MDHEN, CDR2 SYDVKM.

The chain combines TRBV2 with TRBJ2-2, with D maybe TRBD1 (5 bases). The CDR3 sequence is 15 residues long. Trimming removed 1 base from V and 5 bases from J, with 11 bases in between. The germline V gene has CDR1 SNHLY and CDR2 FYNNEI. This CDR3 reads CASSEVGRRTGELFF. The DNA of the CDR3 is TGTGCCAGCAGTGAAGTGGGGCGCCGGACCGGGGAGCTGTTTTTT.

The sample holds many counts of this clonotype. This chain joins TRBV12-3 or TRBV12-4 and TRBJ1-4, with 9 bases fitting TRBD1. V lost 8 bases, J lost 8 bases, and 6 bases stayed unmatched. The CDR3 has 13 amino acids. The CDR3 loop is CASAGQGREKLFF. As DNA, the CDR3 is TGTGCCAGCGCGGGACAGGGTCGGGAAAAACTGTTTTTT.

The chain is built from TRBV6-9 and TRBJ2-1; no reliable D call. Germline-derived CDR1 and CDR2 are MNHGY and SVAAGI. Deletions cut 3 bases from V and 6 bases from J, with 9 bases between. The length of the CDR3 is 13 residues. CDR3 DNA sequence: TGTGCCAGCAGTTACTCGAACATCAATGAGCAGTTCTTC. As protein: CASSYSNINEQFF.

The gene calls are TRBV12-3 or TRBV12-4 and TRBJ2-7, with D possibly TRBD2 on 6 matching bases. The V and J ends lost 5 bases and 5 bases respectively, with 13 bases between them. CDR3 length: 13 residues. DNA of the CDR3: TGTGCCAGCAGTCCCGGAGGGAGCAACGAGCAGTACTTC. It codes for CASSPGGSNEQYF.

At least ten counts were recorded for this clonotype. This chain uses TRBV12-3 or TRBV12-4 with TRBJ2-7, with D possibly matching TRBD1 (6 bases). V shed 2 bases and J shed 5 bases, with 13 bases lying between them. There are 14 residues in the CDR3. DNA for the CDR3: TGTGCCAGCAGTTTACGTCCAGGGACAAACGAGCAGTACTTC. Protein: CASSLRPGTNEQYF.

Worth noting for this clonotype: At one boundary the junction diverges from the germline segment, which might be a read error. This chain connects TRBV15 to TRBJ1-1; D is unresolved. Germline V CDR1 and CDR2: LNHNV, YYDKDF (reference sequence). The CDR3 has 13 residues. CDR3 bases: TGTGCCACCAGCAGAGATCTTACGGTTGAAGTTCTCTTT. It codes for CATSRDLTVEVLF.

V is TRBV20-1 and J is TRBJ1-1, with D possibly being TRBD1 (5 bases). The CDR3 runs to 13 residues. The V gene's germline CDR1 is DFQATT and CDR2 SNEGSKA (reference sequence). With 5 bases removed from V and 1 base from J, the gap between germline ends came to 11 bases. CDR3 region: CSAGVTANTEAFF. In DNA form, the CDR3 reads TGCAGTGCTGGCGTGACAGCGAACACTGAAGCTTTCTTT.

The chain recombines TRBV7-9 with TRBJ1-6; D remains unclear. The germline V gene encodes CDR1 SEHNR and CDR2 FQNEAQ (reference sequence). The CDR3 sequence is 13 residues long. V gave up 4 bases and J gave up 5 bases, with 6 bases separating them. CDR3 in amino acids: CASSSLNNSPLHF. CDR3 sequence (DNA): TGTGCCAGCAGCTCCCTGAATAATTCACCCCTCCACTTT.

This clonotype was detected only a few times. CDR3 residues: CASREELAKNIQYF. In nucleotides, the CDR3 is TGTGCCAGCAGGGAGGAACTAGCCAAAAACATTCAGTACTTC. The V gene is TRBV6-1, the J gene TRBJ2-4, with D possibly matching TRBD2 (5 bases). Looked up from germline, CDR1 is MNHNS and CDR2 is SASEGT. The CDR3 runs to 14 residues. The germline V and J ends were trimmed by 6 bases and 0 bases, with 9 bases remaining between them.

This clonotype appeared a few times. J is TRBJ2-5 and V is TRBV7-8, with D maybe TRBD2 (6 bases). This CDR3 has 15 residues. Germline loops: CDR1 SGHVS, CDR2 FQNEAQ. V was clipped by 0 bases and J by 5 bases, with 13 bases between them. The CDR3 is CASSLAARGWETQYF. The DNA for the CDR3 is TGTGCCAGCAGCTTAGCAGCCCGGGGGTGGGAGACCCAGTACTTC.

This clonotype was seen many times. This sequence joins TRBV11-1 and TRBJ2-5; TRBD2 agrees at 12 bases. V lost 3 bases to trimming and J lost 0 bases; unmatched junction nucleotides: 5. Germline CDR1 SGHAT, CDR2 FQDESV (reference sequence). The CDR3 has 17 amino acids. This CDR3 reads CASSLPTSGRYQETQYF. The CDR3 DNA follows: TGTGCCAGCAGCTTGCCAACTAGCGGGAGGTACCAAGAGACCCAGTACTTC.

The CDR3 here is CATRQGRNNYGYTF. As DNA, the CDR3 is TGTGCCACCCGACAGGGTCGAAATAACTATGGCTACACCTTC. The gene calls are TRBV10-3 and TRBJ1-2, with 7 bases fitting TRBD1. Trimming took 10 bases from V and 1 from J; bases not matched to a gene: 9. The germline V gene encodes CDR1 ENHRY and CDR2 SYGVKD. The length of the CDR3 is 14 residues.

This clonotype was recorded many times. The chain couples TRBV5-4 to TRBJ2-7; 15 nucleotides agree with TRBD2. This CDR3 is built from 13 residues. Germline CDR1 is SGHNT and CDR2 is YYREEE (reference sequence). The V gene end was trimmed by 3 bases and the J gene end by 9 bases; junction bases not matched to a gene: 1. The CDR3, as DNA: TGTGCCAGCAGCTCGGGACTAGCGGGAGGGCAGTACTTC. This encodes CASSSGLAGGQYF.

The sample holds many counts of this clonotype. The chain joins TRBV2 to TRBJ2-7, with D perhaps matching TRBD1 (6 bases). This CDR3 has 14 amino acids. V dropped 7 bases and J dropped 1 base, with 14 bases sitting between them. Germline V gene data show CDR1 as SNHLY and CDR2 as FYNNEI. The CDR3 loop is CASNPGETSYEQYF. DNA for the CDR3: TGTGCCAGCAATCCAGGGGAAACTTCCTACGAGCAGTACTTC.

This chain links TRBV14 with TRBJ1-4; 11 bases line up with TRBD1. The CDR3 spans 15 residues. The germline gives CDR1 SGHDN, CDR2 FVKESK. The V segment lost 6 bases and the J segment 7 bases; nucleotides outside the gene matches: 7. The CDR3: CASRSEGQGVEKLFF. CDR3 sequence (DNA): TGTGCCAGCAGGTCCGAGGGACAGGGGGTTGAAAAACTGTTTTTT. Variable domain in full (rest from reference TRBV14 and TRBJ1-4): EAGVTQFPSHSVIEKGQTVTLRCDPISGHDNLYWYRRVMGKEIKFLLHFVKESKQDESGMPNNRFLAERTGGTYSTLKVQPAELEDSGVYFCASRSEGQGVEKLFFGSGTQLSVL.